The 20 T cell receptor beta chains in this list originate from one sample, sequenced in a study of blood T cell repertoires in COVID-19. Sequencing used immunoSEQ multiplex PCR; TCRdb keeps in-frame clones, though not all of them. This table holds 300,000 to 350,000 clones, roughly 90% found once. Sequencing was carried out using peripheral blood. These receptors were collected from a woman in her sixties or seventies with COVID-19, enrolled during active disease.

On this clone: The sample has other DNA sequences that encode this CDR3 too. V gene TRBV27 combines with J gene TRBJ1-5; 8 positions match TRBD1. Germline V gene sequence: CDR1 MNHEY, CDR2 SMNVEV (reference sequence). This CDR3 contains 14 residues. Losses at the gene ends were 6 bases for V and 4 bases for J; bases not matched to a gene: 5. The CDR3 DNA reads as TGTGCCAGCAGACAGGGGGTAAGGAATCAGCCCCAGCATTTT. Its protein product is CASRQGVRNQPQHF.

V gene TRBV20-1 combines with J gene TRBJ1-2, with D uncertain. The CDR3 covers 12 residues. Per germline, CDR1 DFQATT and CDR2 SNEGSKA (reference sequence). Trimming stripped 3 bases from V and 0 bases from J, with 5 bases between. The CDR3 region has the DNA TGCAGTGCTAGTGGCGCTAACTATGGCTACACCTTC. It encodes CSASGANYGYTF.

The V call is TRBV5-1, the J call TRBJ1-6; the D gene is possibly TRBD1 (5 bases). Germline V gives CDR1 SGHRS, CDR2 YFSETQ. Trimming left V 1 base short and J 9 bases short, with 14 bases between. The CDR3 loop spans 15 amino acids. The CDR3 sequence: CASSLTGVDASPLHF. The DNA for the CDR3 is TGCGCCAGCAGCTTGACGGGGGTCGATGCTTCACCCCTCCACTTT.

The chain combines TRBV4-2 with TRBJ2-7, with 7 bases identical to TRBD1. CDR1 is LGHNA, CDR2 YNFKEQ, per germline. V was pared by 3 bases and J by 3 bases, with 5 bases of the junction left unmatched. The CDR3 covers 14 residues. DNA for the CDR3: TGTGCCAGCAGCCAGTCCCAGGGGGTCTACGAGCAGTACTTC. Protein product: CASSQSQGVYEQYF.

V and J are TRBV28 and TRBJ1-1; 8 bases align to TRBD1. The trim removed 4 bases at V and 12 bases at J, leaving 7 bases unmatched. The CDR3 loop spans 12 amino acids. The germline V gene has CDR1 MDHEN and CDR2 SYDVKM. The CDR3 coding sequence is TGTGCCAGCAGTTCAACGAGACAGGGGACTTTCTTT. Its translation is CASSSTRQGTFF.

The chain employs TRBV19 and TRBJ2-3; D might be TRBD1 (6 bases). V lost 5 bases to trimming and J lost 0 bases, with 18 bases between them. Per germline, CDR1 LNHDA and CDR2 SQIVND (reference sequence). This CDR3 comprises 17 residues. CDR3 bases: TGTGCCAGTAGTTGGGCAGGGGTCTCTTCTAGCACAGATACGCAGTATTTT. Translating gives CASSWAGVSSSTDTQYF.

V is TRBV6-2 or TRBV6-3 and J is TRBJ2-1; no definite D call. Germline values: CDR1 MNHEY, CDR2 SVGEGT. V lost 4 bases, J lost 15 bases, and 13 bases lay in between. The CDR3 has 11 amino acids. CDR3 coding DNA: TGTGCCAGCAGTTCTTACTATATTCCGTTCTTC. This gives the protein CASSSYYIPFF.

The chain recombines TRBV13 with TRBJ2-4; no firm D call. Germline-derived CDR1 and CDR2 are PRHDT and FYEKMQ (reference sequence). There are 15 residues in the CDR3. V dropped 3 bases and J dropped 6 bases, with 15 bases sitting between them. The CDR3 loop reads CASSFRSELINIQYF. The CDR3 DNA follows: TGTGCCAGCAGCTTTCGGAGTGAGCTGATAAACATTCAGTACTTC.

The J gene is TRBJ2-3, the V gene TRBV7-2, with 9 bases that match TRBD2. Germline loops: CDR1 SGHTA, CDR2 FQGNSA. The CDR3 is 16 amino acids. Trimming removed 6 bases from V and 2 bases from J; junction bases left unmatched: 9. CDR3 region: CASSLGGLAHTDTQYF. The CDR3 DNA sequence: TGTGCCAGCAGTTTGGGGGGACTAGCCCACACAGATACGCAGTATTTT.

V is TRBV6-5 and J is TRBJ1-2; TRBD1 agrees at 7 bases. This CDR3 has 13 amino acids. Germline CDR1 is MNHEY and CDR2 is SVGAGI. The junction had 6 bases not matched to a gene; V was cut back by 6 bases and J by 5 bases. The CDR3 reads CASSKTGSYGYTF. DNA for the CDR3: TGTGCCAGCAGCAAGACAGGGTCGTATGGCTACACCTTC.

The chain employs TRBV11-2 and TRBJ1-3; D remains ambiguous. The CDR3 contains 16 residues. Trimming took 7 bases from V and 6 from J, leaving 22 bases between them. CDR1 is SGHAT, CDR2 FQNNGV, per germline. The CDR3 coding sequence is TGTGCCAGCAAAAACGGAGGTCATTACCCACTAAACACCATATATTTT. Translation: CASKNGGHYPLNTIYF.

CDR3 sequence reads: CASSQWDRRSGYTF. CDR3 sequence (DNA): TGTGCCAGCAGCCAATGGGACAGGCGTAGTGGCTACACCTTC. The rearrangement links TRBV3-1 (or the pseudogene TRBV3-2) to TRBJ1-2, with TRBD1 identical over 8 bases. V shed 2 bases and J 7 bases; nucleotides not matched to a gene: 6. The CDR3 spans 14 residues. Germline assignment: CDR1 LGHDT and CDR2 YNNKEL (reference sequence).

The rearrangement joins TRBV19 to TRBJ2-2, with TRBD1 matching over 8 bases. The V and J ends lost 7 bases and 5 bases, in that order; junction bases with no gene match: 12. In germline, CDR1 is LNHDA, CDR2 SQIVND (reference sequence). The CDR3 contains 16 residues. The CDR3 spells CASTRDRGTGTGELFF. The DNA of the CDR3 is TGTGCCAGTACAAGAGACAGGGGAACAGGTACCGGGGAGCTGTTTTTT.

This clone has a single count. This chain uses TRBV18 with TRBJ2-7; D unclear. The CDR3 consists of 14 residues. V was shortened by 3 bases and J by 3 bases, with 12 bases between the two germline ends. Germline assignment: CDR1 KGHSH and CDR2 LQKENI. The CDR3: CASSPTLFYYEQYF. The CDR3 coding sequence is TGTGCCAGCTCACCTACTCTCTTTTACTACGAGCAGTACTTC.

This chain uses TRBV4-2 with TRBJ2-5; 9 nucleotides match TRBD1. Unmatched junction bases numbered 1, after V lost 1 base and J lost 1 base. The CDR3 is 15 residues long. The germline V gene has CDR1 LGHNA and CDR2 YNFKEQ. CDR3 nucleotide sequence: TGTGCCAGCAGCCAAGGGGACAGGGTCCAAGAGACCCAGTACTTC. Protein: CASSQGDRVQETQYF.

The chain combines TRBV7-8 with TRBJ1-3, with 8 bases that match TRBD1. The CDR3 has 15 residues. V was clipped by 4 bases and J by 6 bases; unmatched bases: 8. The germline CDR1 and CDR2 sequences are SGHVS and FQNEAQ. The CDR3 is CASSSIGQGANTIYF. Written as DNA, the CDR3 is TGTGCCAGCAGCTCTATAGGACAGGGTGCAAACACCATATATTTT.

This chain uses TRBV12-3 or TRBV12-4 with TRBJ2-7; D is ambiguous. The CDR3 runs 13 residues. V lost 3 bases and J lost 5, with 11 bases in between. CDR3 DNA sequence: TGTGCCAGCAGTTTGGGTAGCTTCCACGAGCAGTACTTC. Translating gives CASSLGSFHEQYF.

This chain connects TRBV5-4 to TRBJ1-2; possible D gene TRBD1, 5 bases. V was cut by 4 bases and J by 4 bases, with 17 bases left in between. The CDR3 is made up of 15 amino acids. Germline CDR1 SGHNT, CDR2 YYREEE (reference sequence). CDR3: CASSIEQRGIYGYTF. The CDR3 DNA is TGTGCCAGCAGCATCGAACAGCGGGGGATCTATGGCTACACCTTC.

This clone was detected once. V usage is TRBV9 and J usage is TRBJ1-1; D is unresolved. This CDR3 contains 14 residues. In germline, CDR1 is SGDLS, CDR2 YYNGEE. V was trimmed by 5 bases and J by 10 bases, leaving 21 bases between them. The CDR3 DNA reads TGTGCCAGCAGTTCAGAAGGTGGGCACTCCAGAGCTTTCTTT. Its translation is CASSSEGGHSRAFF.

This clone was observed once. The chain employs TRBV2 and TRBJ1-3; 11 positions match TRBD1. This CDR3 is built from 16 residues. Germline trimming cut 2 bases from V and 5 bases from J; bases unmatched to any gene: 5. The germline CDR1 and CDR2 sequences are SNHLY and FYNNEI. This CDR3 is CASSEYGQGARNTIYF. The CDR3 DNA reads TGTGCCAGCAGTGAATACGGACAGGGGGCTCGAAACACCATATATTTT.